The 24 T cell receptor beta chains listed next were all sequenced from one sample in a study of naive CD8 T cells in extremely preterm neonates. Without labor or membrane rupture, elective cesareans at about 35-43 weeks supplied term cord blood. Assay used: immunoSEQ multiplex PCR; TCRdb lists only in-frame clones, some missing. The sample lists around 7,500 clones; about 98% were seen once. Sequenced input: naive CD8+ T cells from cord blood. The receptors were sampled from a newborn in good health.

The J gene is TRBJ2-2, the V gene TRBV5-1; 11 positions match TRBD2. Germline CDR1 is SGHRS and CDR2 is YFSETQ. The CDR3 spans 17 residues. V shed 0 bases and J 5 bases; nucleotides not matched to a gene: 6. CDR3 loop: CASSLDASGGSTGELFF. The CDR3 DNA is TGCGCCAGCAGCTTGGACGCTAGCGGGGGGAGTACCGGGGAGCTGTTTTTT.

CDR3 residues: CASSLKRERGYTF. For the CDR3, the DNA is TGTGCCAGCAGCTTAAAGAGGGAGAGAGGCTACACCTTC. V is TRBV7-9 and J is TRBJ1-2; D not resolved. The CDR3 contains 13 residues. CDR1 is SEHNR, CDR2 FQNEAQ, per germline (reference sequence). Trimming removed 2 bases from V and 8 bases from J, with 12 bases in between.

This chain links TRBV7-9 with TRBJ2-5; 7 bases line up with TRBD2. This CDR3 spans 14 amino acids. Germline V gene sequence: CDR1 SEHNR, CDR2 FQNEAQ (reference sequence). Unmatched junction bases numbered 8, after V lost 5 bases and J lost 5 bases. As DNA, the CDR3 is TGTGCCAGCAGCCCCTTGGGGGGGTCGGAGACCCAGTACTTC. Residues: CASSPLGGSETQYF. The complete variable domain, with remaining parts taken from reference TRBV7-9 and TRBJ2-5, reads DTGVSQNPRHKITKRGQNVTFRCDPISEHNRLYWYRQTLGQGPEFLTYFQNEAQLEKSRLLSDRFSAERPKGSFSTLEIQRTEQGDSAMYLCASSPLGGSETQYFGPGTRLLVL.

The chain has TRBV7-2 and TRBJ2-3; the match to TRBD2 covers 8 bases. The CDR3 is 14 amino acids. CDR1 is SGHTA, CDR2 FQGNSA, per germline. The ends lost 7 bases at V and 1 base at J; junction bases unmatched: 4. The CDR3 bases are TGTGCCAGCACCGTAGCGGGGCGCACAGATACGCAGTATTTT. Protein: CASTVAGRTDTQYF.

This chain uses TRBV27 with TRBJ2-7, with a possible D match to TRBD1 (5 bases). Per the germline V gene, CDR1 is MNHEY and CDR2 is SMNVEV (reference sequence). Trimming removed 5 bases from V and 2 bases from J, with 10 bases in between. This CDR3 contains 13 residues. CDR3 nucleotide sequence: TGTGCCAGCAGTATCAGGGCCACCTACGAGCAGTACTTC. Protein product: CASSIRATYEQYF.

The chain recombines TRBV9 with TRBJ2-1; 11 bases agree with TRBD1. V was pared by 4 bases and J by 3 bases, with 3 bases of the junction left unmatched. This CDR3 region has 15 residues. CDR1 and CDR2 (germline): SGDLS, YYNGEE. In DNA form, the CDR3 reads TGTGCCAGCAGCCCCGGGACAGGGGGCTACAATGAGCAGTTCTTC. It encodes CASSPGTGGYNEQFF.

V is TRBV6-5 and J is TRBJ2-7, with D perhaps TRBD2 (6 bases). CDR1 is MNHEY and CDR2 is SVGAGI in the germline V gene. V shed 2 bases and J shed 2 bases, with 13 bases lying between them. The CDR3 is 15 residues long. The CDR3, as DNA: TGTGCCAGCAGTTACGGTGGGGGGTCAACCTACGAGCAGTACTTC. It translates to CASSYGGGSTYEQYF.

The V gene is TRBV23-1, the J gene TRBJ1-3; no clear D. TRBV23-1 carries the ORF label, with uncertain function. V was clipped by 0 bases and J by 4 bases, with 13 bases between them. CDR3 length equals 16 residues. This chain's CDR3 is CASSQSRRWAGNTIYF. The CDR3 nucleotides read TGCGCCAGCAGTCAATCAAGACGATGGGCGGGAAACACCATATATTTT.

The rearrangement uses TRBV4-2 and TRBJ2-3; 9 bases line up with TRBD2. The CDR3 extends over 15 amino acids. Germline CDR1 is LGHNA and CDR2 is YNFKEQ. The V segment lost 3 bases and the J segment 4 bases; nucleotides outside the gene matches: 5. The CDR3 DNA follows: TGTGCCAGCAGCCAGACTAGCGGAACTCCAGATACGCAGTATTTT. Protein: CASSQTSGTPDTQYF.

The chain employs TRBV16 and TRBJ2-7; TRBD1 agrees at 7 bases. CDR3 length equals 19 residues. CDR1 and CDR2 from the germline V gene are KGHSY and FQNENV. The ends lost 1 base at V and 0 bases at J; junction bases unmatched: 15. CDR3: CASSQLGTGVMESSYEQYF. The CDR3 DNA reads as TGTGCCAGCAGCCAATTAGGAACAGGGGTCATGGAGAGCTCCTACGAGCAGTACTTC. The complete variable domain, with remaining parts taken from reference TRBV16 and TRBJ2-7, reads GEEVAQTPKHLVRGEGQKAKLYCAPIKGHSYVFWYQQVLKNEFKFLISFQNENVFDETGMPKERFSAKCLPNSPCSLEIQATKLEDSAVYFCASSQLGTGVMESSYEQYFGPGTRLTVT.

The gene calls are TRBV9 and TRBJ1-2; 8 nucleotides line up with TRBD1. CDR1 is SGDLS, CDR2 YYNGEE, per germline. This CDR3 contains 14 residues. Unmatched junction bases numbered 6, after V lost 5 bases and J lost 3 bases. CDR3 bases: TGTGCCAGCAGAGATCCGACAGGGGACTATGGCTACACCTTC. It specifies CASRDPTGDYGYTF.

The rearrangement links TRBV9 to TRBJ1-2, with a possible D match to TRBD1 (5 bases). The CDR3 is made up of 15 amino acids. Germline CDR1 SGDLS, CDR2 YYNGEE. V was clipped by 4 bases and J by 5 bases, with 18 bases between them. Written as DNA, the CDR3 is TGTGCCAGCAGCACGGGGGGTGGGTTCCCATATGGCTACACCTTC. Its translation: CASSTGGGFPYGYTF.

The rearrangement joins TRBV4-2 to TRBJ2-1; 11 positions agree with TRBD1. The germline V gene encodes CDR1 LGHNA and CDR2 YNFKEQ. There are 16 residues in the CDR3. The V and J ends lost 3 bases and 3 bases, in that order; junction bases with no gene match: 4. The CDR3 reads CASSQTGTGGYNEQFF. The DNA of the CDR3 is TGTGCCAGCAGCCAGACCGGGACAGGGGGCTACAATGAGCAGTTCTTC.

The chain carries TRBV5-8 and TRBJ2-7; the match to TRBD1 covers 9 bases. The CDR3 sequence is 14 residues long. V lost 6 bases to trimming and J lost 4 bases; unmatched junction nucleotides: 8. Germline CDR1 is SGHTS and CDR2 is YDEGEE. For the CDR3, the DNA is TGTGCCAGCACCCTACAGGGGGCCGGGTACGAGCAGTACTTC. The encoded protein is CASTLQGAGYEQYF.

The chain couples TRBV7-6 to TRBJ2-5, with 7 bases identical to TRBD1. The germline CDR1 and CDR2 sequences are SGHVS and FNYEAQ. This CDR3 spans 14 amino acids. V was pared by 2 bases and J by 3 bases, with 3 bases of the junction left unmatched. The CDR3 region has the DNA TGTGCCAGCAGCTTAAGAGGGGGCGAAGAGACCCAGTACTTC. Translation gives CASSLRGGEETQYF.

This CDR3 reads CASSLGQGNEQFF. The CDR3 coding sequence is TGTGCCAGCAGCTTAGGACAGGGGAATGAGCAGTTCTTC. V and J are TRBV13 and TRBJ2-1; 7 nucleotides match TRBD1. After removal of 0 bases from V and 7 bases from J, the junction contained 0 bases not matched to a gene. In germline, CDR1 is PRHDT, CDR2 FYEKMQ (reference sequence). This CDR3 region has 13 residues. The whole variable domain, filled in from reference TRBV13 and TRBJ2-1, reads AAGVIQSPRHLIKEKRETATLKCYPIPRHDTVYWYQQGPGQDPQFLISFYEKMQSDKGSIPDRFSAQQFSDYHSELNMSSLELGDSALYFCASSLGQGNEQFFGPGTRLTVL.

The chain has TRBV13 and TRBJ2-7, with TRBD2 identical over 8 bases. CDR1 is PRHDT, CDR2 FYEKMQ, per germline (reference sequence). CDR3 size: 14 residues. The ends lost 1 base at V and 6 bases at J; junction bases unmatched: 5. The CDR3 loop reads CASSLAGTSSEQYF. The CDR3 DNA is TGTGCCAGCAGCTTAGCCGGGACTAGTTCCGAGCAGTACTTC.

In this sample, this clone turned up a few times. The gene calls are TRBV9 and TRBJ1-1, with D unclear. CDR1 is SGDLS, CDR2 YYNGEE, per germline. The V and J ends lost 7 bases and 4 bases respectively, with 14 bases between them. The CDR3 is 13 residues long. The CDR3 region has the DNA TGTGCCAGCGGAGGGCGTGATCGCACTGAAGCTTTCTTT. Protein: CASGGRDRTEAFF.

The chain joins TRBV4-1 to TRBJ2-2; 7 nucleotides line up with TRBD1. There are 16 residues in the CDR3. V lost 0 bases and J lost 1; bases outside the gene matches: 2. Germline assignment: CDR1 MGHRA and CDR2 YSYEKL. DNA of the CDR3: TGCGCCAGCAGCCAAGAAAGGGGGCTGAACACCGGGGAGCTGTTTTTT. Encoded protein: CASSQERGLNTGELFF.

This rearrangement joins TRBV15 to TRBJ2-1, with 9 bases aligning to TRBD2. The CDR3 length is 15 residues. Trimming removed 0 bases from V and 9 bases from J; junction bases left unmatched: 6. Germline assignment: CDR1 LNHNV and CDR2 YYDKDF (reference sequence). Here the CDR3 DNA reads TGTGCCACCAGCAGAGATCGCGGGGGGGCTAGTGAGCAGTTCTTC. Translation: CATSRDRGGASEQFF.

V gene TRBV27 combines with J gene TRBJ2-7; 11 bases map to TRBD1. V dropped 4 bases and J dropped 0; count of bases not matched to a gene: 2. The V gene's germline CDR1 is MNHEY and CDR2 SMNVEV (reference sequence). There are 15 residues in the CDR3. The CDR3 reads CASSSGTGGSYEQYF. The CDR3 DNA reads TGTGCCAGCAGTTCCGGGACAGGGGGCTCCTACGAGCAGTACTTC.

This rearrangement joins TRBV2 to TRBJ1-5; D unresolved. Trimming pared 3 bases from V and 6 bases from J, leaving 12 bases between. This CDR3 is 14 amino acids long. Germline V gives CDR1 SNHLY, CDR2 FYNNEI. DNA for the CDR3: TGTGCCAGCAGTGAGGGCTGGGAGGGTCAGCCCCAGCATTTT. Amino acid sequence: CASSEGWEGQPQHF.

This clone was seen a single time. The chain combines TRBV7-9 with TRBJ2-5, with D perhaps matching TRBD1 (5 bases). The V gene's germline CDR1 is SEHNR and CDR2 FQNEAQ (reference sequence). The length of the CDR3 is 13 residues. The V end was cut by 3 bases, the J end by 3 bases, with 8 bases between. In DNA, the CDR3 is TGTGCCAGCAGCTTCACGACAGAAGAGACCCAGTACTTC. Translated, it gives CASSFTTEETQYF.

This sequence joins TRBV7-2 and TRBJ1-6; D may be TRBD1 (6 bases). This CDR3 region has 14 residues. Trimming took off 1 base at V and 9 bases at J, with 10 bases between the two ends. Per germline, CDR1 SGHTA and CDR2 FQGNSA. CDR3 nucleotide sequence: TGTGCCAGCAGCTTAGTGGACAGTGGTTCACCCCTCCACTTT. It yields the protein CASSLVDSGSPLHF.